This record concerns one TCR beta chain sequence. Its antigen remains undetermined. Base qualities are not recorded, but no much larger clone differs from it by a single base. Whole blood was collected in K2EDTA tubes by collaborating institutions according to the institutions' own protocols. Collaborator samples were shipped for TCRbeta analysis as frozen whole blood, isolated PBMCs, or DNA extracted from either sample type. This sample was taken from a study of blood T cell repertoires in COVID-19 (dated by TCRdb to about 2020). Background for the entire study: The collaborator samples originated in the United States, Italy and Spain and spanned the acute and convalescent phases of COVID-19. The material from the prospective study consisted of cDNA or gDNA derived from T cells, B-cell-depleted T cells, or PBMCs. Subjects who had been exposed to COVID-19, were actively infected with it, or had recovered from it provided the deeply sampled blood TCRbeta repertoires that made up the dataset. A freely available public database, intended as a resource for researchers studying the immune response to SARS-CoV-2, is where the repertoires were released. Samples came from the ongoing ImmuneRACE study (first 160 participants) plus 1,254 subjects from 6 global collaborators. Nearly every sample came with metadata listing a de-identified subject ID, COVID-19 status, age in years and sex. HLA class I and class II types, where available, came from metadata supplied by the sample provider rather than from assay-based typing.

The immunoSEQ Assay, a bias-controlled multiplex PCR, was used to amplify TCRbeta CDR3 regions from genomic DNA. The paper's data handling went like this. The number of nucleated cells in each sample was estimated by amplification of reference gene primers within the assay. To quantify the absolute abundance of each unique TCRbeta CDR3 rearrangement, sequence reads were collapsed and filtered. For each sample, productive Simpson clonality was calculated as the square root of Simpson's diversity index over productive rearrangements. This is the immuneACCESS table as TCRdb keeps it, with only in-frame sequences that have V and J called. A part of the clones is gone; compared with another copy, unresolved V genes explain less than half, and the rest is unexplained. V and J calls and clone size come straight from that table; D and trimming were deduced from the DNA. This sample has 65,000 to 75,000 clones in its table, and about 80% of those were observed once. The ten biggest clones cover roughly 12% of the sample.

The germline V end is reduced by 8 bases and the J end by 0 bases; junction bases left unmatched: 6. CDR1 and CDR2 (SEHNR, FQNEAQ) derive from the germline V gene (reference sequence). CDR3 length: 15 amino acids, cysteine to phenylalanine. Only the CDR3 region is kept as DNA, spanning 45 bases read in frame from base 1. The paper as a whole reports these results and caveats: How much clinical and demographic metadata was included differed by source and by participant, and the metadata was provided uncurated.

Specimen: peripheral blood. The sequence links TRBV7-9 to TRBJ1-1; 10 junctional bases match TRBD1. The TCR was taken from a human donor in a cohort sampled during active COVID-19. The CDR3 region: CASGTGQGLNTEAFF. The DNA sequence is TGTGCCAGCGGTACGGGACAGGGGTTGAACACTGAAGCTTTCTTT.